These T cell receptor beta chains were read from a single sample in a study of T cells in Graves' hyperthyroidism and ophthalmopathy. TCRdb reprocessed the multiplex PCR reads via MiXCR and lists one record per CDR3 protein. The data show approximately 690,000 distinct CDR3 sequences, about 20% seen once. Sequenced input: blood. Receptors originate from a man younger than 45 with Graves' ophthalmopathy. Each CDR3 is given with its conserved first and last residue. Each record gives: D gene, J gene, clone size, V gene, CDR3 protein, CDR3 DNA. D genes are given only for firm matches. Clone size is stated in some rows and not others, as once, few, many or a class when expanded.

.	TRBJ1-5	.	TRBV7-6	CASSLGPDGPNQPQHF	TGTGCCAGCAGCTTAGGCCCGGACGGTCCTAATCAGCCCCAGCATTTT
.	TRBJ1-4	.	TRBV28	CASSKGWASNEKLFF	TGTGCCAGCAGCAAGGGTTGGGCGAGTAATGAAAAACTGTTTTTT
.	TRBJ2-1	many	TRBV19	CATEERVSNEQFF	TGTGCCACCGAGGAGCGGGTGAGCAATGAGCAGTTCTTC
.	TRBJ2-3	few	TRBV10-2	CASMSLGISTDTQYF	TGCGCCAGCATGAGCCTCGGGATTAGCACAGATACGCAGTATTTT
.	TRBJ2-7	.	TRBV7-9	CASSQQAGSTYEQYF	TGTGCCAGCAGCCAGCAAGCGGGTTCTACCTACGAGCAGTACTTC
.	TRBJ2-5	.	TRBV20-1	CSVSSEETQYF	TGCAGTGTAAGCAGTGAAGAGACCCAGTACTTC
.	TRBJ2-1	many	TRBV5-5	CASSLVTVSYNEQFF	TGTGCCAGCAGCTTGGTGACGGTGTCCTACAATGAGCAGTTCTTC
.	TRBJ1-5	.	TRBV28	CASRAGGMNQPQHF	TGTGCCAGCAGGGCCGGGGGGATGAATCAGCCCCAGCATTTT
.	TRBJ1-1	many	TRBV20-1	CSATIRKGVNTEAFF	TGCAGTGCTACCATTCGGAAAGGGGTGAACACTGAAGCTTTCTTT
.	TRBJ1-1	many	TRBV6-1	CASSEQGSDTEAFF	TGTGCCAGCAGTGAACAGGGATCGGACACTGAAGCTTTCTTT
TRBD2	TRBJ2-7	many	TRBV20-1	CSARGASGVLSYEQYF	TGCAGTGCTAGAGGGGCCAGCGGGGTACTCTCCTACGAGCAGTACTTC
TRBD2	TRBJ2-7	many	TRBV27	CASSLLAGGPYEQYF	TGTGCCAGCAGTTTACTAGCGGGAGGGCCCTACGAGCAGTACTTC
.	TRBJ2-3	.	TRBV6-1	CATSRSDTQYF	TGTGCCACCAGTAGGTCAGATACGCAGTATTTT
.	TRBJ1-4	.	TRBV7-2	CASSRRVGEKLFF	TGTGCCAGCAGCAGAAGGGTGGGTGAAAAACTGTTTTTT
TRBD2	TRBJ2-7	.	TRBV19	CASSPWTSGNEQYF	TGTGCCAGTAGTCCGTGGACTAGCGGGAACGAGCAGTACTTC
.	TRBJ2-7	few	TRBV5-1	CASSLGAQSSGEQYF	TGCGCCAGCAGCTTAGGAGCGCAATCATCGGGCGAGCAGTACTTC
.	TRBJ2-1	many	TRBV20-1	CSASKGFNEQFF	TGCAGTGCTAGTAAGGGGTTCAATGAGCAGTTCTTC
TRBD1	TRBJ1-5	few	TRBV6-2/TRBV6-3	CASSYGPGQGNQPQHF	TGTGCCAGCAGTTACGGACCGGGACAGGGGAATCAGCCCCAGCATTTT
TRBD1	TRBJ2-1	many	TRBV10-1	CASSESLTGSPYNEQFF	TGCGCCAGCAGTGAGTCGCTGACAGGGTCGCCCTACAATGAGCAGTTCTTC
TRBD1	TRBJ1-4	.	TRBV30	CAWSVHQGGTNEKLFF	TGTGCCTGGAGTGTGCATCAAGGGGGCACTAATGAAAAACTGTTTTTT
.	TRBJ2-5	.	TRBV6-5	CASSYSGAGLQETQYF	TGTGCCAGCAGTTACTCGGGGGCAGGGCTCCAAGAGACCCAGTACTTC
.	TRBJ2-2	few	TRBV12-3/TRBV12-4	CASSFQDTNTGELFF	TGTGCCAGCAGTTTCCAGGACACCAACACCGGGGAGCTGTTTTTT
.	TRBJ2-3	.	TRBV20-1	CSASMADRGGTDTQYF	TGCAGTGCTAGTATGGCTGATCGAGGGGGCACAGATACGCAGTATTTT
.	TRBJ2-7	many	TRBV30	CAWSVGSYEQYF	TGTGCCTGGAGTGTAGGATCCTACGAGCAGTACTTC
TRBD1	TRBJ2-5	few	TRBV7-8	CASSRGTGGWEYLEETQYF	TGTGCCAGCAGCCGCGGGACAGGGGGTTGGGAATATCTGGAAGAGACCCAGTACTTC
TRBD2	TRBJ2-7	.	TRBV20-1	CSAILAGAPYEQYF	TGCAGTGCTATACTAGCGGGAGCTCCCTACGAGCAGTACTTC
.	TRBJ1-1	few	TRBV11-2	CASSSLVTEAFF	TGTGCCAGCAGCTCCCTGGTCACTGAAGCTTTCTTT
TRBD1	TRBJ2-1	many	TRBV30	CARRSGDRDYNEQFF	TGTGCCCGACGATCAGGGGACAGGGATTACAATGAGCAGTTCTTC
.	TRBJ2-1	many	TRBV7-2	CASSLASGLQGAEQFF	TGTGCCAGCAGCTTAGCTTCAGGACTCCAGGGAGCCGAGCAGTTCTTC
TRBD2	TRBJ2-5	few	TRBV7-9	CASSVGLADQETQYF	TGTGCCAGCAGCGTAGGACTAGCGGACCAAGAGACCCAGTACTTC
TRBD1	TRBJ2-6	few	TRBV25-1	CASSEWGQVISGANVLTF	TGTGCCAGCAGTGAATGGGGACAGGTTATCTCTGGGGCCAACGTCCTGACTTTC
TRBD2	TRBJ2-1	few	TRBV6-1	CASNPSGRGNEQFF	TGTGCCAGCAACCCTAGCGGGAGAGGTAATGAGCAGTTCTTC